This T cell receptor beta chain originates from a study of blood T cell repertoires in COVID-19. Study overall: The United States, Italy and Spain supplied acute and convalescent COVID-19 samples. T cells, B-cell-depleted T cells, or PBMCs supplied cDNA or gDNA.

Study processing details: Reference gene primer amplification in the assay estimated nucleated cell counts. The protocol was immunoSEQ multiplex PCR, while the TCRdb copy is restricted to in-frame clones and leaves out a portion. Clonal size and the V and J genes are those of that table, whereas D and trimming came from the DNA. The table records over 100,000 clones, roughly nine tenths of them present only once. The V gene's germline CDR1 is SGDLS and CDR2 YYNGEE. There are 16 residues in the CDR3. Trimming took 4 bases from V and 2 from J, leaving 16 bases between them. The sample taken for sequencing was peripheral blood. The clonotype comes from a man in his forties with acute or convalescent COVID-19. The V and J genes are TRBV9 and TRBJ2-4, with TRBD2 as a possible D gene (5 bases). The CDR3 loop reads CASSPPTGKSKNIQYF. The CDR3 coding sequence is TGTGCCAGCAGCCCCCCGACGGGGAAATCCAAAAACATTCAGTACTTC.